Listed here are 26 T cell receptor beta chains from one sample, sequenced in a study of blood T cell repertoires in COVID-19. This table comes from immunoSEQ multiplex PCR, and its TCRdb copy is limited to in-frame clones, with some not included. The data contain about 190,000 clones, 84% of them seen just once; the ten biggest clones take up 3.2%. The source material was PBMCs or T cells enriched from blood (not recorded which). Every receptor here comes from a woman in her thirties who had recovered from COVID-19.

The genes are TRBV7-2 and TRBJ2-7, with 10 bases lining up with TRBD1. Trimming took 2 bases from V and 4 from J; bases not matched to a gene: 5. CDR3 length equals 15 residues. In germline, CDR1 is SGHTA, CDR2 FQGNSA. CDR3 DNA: TGTGCCAGCAGCTTACGGGACAGGGGATTGTACGAGCAGTACTTC. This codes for CASSLRDRGLYEQYF.

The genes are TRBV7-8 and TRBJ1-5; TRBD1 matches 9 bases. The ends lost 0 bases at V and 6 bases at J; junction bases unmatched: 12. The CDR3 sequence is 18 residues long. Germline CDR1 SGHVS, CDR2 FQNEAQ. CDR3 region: CASSLAGQGYRLSQPQHF. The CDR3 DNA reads TGTGCCAGCAGCTTAGCGGGACAGGGATATAGACTCAGTCAGCCCCAGCATTTT.

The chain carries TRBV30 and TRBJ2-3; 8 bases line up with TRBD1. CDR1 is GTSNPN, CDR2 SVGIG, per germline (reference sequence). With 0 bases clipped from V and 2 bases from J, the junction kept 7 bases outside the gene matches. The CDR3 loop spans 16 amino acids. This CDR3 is CAWSVETGGPTDTQYF. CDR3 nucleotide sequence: TGTGCCTGGAGTGTAGAAACAGGGGGACCCACAGATACGCAGTATTTT.

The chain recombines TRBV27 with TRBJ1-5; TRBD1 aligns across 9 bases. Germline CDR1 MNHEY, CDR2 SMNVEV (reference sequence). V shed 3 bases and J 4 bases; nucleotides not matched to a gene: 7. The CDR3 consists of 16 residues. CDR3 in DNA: TGTGCCAGCAGTTTTTTAGGGACAGGGAATAATCAGCCCCAGCATTTT. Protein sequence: CASSFLGTGNNQPQHF.

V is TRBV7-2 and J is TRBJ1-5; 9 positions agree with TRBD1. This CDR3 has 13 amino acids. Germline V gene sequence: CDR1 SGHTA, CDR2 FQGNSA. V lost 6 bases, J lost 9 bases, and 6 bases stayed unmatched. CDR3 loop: CASSTGQGLPQHF. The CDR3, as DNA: TGTGCCAGCAGTACGGGACAGGGTTTGCCCCAGCATTTT.

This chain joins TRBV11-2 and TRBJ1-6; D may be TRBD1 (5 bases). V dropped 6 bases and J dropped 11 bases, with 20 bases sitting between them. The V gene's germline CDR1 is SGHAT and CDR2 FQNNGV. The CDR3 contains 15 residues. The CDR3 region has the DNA TGTGCCAGCAGTCTGGGGGGGACTCACGGAGCACCCCTCCACTTT. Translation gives CASSLGGTHGAPLHF. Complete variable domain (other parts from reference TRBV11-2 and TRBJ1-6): EAGVAQSPRYKIIEKRQSVAFWCNPISGHATLYWYQQILGQGPKLLIQFQNNGVVDDSQLPKDRFSAERLKGVDSTLKIQPAKLEDSAVYLCASSLGGTHGAPLHFGNGTRLTVT.

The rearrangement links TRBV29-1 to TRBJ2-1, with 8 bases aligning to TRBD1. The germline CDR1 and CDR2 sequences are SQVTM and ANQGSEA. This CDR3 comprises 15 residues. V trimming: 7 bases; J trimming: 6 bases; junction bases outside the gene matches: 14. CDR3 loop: CSGTGGGAVINEQFF. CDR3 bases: TGCAGCGGTACAGGGGGTGGGGCGGTTATCAATGAGCAGTTCTTC.

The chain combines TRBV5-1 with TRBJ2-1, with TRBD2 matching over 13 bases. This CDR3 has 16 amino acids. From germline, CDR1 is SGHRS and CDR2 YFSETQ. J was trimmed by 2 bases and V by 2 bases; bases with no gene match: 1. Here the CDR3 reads CASSFGLAGAYNEQFF. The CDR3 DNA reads TGCGCCAGCAGCTTTGGACTAGCGGGGGCCTACAATGAGCAGTTCTTC.

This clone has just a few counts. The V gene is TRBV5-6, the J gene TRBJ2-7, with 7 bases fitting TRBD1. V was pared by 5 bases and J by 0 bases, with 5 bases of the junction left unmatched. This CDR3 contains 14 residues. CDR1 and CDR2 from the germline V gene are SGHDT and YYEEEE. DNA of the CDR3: TGTGCCAGCAGTCCGGGACAGAGCTCCTACGAGCAGTACTTC. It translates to CASSPGQSSYEQYF.

CDR3 protein: CASSRGQYNEQFF. DNA for the CDR3: TGTGCCAGCAGCCGTGGACAGTACAATGAGCAGTTCTTC. The rearrangement joins TRBV5-6 to TRBJ2-1; possible D gene TRBD1, 6 bases. The CDR3 covers 13 residues. The germline CDR1 and CDR2 sequences are SGHDT and YYEEEE. V lost 4 bases, J lost 4 bases, and 9 bases lay in between.

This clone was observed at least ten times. CDR3 in amino acids: CASSAGQNTGELFF. The CDR3 DNA follows: TGTGCCAGCTCGGCCGGACAGAACACCGGGGAGCTGTTTTTT. This chain joins TRBV18 and TRBJ2-2; D perhaps matches TRBD1 (5 bases). V was shortened by 6 bases and J by 1 base, with 9 bases between the two germline ends. CDR1 and CDR2 from the germline V gene are KGHSH and LQKENI. CDR3 length equals 14 residues.

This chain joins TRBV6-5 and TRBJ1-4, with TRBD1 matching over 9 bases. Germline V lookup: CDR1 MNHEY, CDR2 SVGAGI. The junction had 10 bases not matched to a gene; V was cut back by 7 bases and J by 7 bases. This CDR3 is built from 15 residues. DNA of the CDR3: TGTGCCAGCACCTTTCGACAGGGGGATACTGAAAAACTGTTTTTT. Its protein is CASTFRQGDTEKLFF.

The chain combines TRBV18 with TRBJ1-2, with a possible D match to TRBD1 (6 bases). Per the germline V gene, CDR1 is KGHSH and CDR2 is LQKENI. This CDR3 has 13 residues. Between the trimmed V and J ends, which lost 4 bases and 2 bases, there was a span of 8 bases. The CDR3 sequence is CASSLGTNYGYTF. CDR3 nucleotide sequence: TGTGCCAGCTCACTCGGGACAAACTATGGCTACACCTTC.

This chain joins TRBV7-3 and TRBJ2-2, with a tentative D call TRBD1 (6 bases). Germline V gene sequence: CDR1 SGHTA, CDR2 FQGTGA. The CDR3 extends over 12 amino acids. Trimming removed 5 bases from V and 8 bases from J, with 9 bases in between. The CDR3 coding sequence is TGTGCCAGCAGCCAGGGGTTAGGGGAGCTGTTTTTT. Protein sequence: CASSQGLGELFF.

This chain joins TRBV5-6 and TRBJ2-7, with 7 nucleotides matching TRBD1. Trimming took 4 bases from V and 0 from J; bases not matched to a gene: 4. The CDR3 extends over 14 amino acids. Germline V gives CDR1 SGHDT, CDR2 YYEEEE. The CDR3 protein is CASSIQGSSYEQYV. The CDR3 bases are TGTGCCAGCAGCATACAGGGGTCCTCCTACGAGCAGTACGTC.

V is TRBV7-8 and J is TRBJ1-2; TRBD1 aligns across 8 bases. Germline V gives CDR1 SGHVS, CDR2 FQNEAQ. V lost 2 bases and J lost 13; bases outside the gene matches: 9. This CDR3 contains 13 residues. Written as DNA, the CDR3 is TGTGCCAGCAGCTTACGGGGACAGGCCTTGGGCACCTTC. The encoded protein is CASSLRGQALGTF.

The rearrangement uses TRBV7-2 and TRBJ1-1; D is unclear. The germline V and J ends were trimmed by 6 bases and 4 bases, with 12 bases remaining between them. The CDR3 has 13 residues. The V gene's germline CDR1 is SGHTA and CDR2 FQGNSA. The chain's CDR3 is CASRAYTGTEAFF. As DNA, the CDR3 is TGTGCCAGCAGGGCCTATACGGGCACTGAAGCTTTCTTT.

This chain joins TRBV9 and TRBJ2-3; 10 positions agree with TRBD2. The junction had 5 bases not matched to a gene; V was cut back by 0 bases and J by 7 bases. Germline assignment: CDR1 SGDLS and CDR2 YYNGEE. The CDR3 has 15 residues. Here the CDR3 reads CASSVASGGANTQYF. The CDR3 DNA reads TGTGCCAGCAGCGTAGCGAGCGGGGGGGCGAATACGCAGTATTTT.

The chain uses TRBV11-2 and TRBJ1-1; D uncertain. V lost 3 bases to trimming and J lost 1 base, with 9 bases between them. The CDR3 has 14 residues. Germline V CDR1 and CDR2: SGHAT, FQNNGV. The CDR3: CASSFASRNTEAFF. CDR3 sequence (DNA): TGTGCCAGCAGCTTTGCTTCCAGGAACACTGAAGCTTTCTTT.

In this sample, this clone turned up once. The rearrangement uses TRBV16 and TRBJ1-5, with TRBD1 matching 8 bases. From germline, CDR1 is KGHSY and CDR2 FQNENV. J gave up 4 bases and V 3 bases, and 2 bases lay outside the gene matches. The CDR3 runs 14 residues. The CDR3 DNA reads TGTGCCAGCAGCCAGGGACAGGCGAATCAGCCCCAGCATTTT. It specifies CASSQGQANQPQHF.

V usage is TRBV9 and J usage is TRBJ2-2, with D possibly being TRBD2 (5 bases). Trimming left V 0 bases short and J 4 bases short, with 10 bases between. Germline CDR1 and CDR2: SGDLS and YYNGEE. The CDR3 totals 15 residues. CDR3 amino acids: CASSVGLFATGELFF. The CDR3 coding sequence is TGTGCCAGCAGCGTAGGACTATTCGCCACCGGGGAGCTGTTTTTT.

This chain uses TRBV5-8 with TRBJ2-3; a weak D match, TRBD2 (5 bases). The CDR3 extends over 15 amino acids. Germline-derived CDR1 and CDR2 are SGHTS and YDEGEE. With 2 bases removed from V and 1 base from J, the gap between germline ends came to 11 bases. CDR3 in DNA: TGTGCCAGCAGCTTCTATTTCGGGGGCACAGATACGCAGTATTTT. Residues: CASSFYFGGTDTQYF. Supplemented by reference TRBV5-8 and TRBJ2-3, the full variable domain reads EAGVTQSPTHLIKTRGQQATLRCSPISGHTSVYWYQQALGLGLQFLLWYDEGEERNRGNFPPRFSGRQFPNYSSELNVNALELEDSALYLCASSFYFGGTDTQYFGPGTRLTVL.

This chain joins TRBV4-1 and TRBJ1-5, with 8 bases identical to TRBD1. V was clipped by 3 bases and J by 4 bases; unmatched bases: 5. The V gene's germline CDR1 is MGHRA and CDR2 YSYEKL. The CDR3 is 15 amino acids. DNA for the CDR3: TGCGCCAGCAGCCAGGGTACAGGGGGGAATCAGCCCCAGCATTTT. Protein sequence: CASSQGTGGNQPQHF.

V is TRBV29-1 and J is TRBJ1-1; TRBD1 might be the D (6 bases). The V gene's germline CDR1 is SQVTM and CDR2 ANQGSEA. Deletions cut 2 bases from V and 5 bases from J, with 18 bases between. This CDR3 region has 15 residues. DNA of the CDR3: TGCAGCGTTGAAAAACAGGGTTGGCGGGCTACTGAAGCTTTCTTT. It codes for CSVEKQGWRATEAFF.

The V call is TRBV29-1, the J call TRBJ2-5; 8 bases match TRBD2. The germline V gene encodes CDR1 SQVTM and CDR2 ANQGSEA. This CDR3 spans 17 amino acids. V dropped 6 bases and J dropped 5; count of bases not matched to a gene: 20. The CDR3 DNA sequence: TGCAGCGTCTTGGGTCTCCCGGGAGGGGTGCTCGAGGAGACCCAGTACTTC. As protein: CSVLGLPGGVLEETQYF.

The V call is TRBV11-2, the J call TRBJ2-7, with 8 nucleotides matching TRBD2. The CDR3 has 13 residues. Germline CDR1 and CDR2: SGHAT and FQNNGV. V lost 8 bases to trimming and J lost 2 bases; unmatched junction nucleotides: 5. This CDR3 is CASLAGRAYEQYF. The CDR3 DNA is TGTGCCAGCCTCGCCGGGAGGGCCTACGAGCAGTACTTC.